Listed here are 8 T cell receptor beta chains from one sample, sequenced in a study of spatial heterogeneity in lung cancer. TCRdb called the 5' RACE reads again in MiXCR, with one record for every CDR3 protein. The table has tens of thousands of distinct CDR3 sequences, around 5.2% seen once. Time point noted: sample taken at primary tumor resection. Whole RNA from tumor, nontumor lung or frozen PBMC was sequenced unsorted. The sequencing used PBMCs, collected at surgery. The receptor source for this set is a female donor with early-stage non-small cell lung cancer.

In its sample, this clonotype was seen many times. The chain combines TRBV7-8 with TRBJ1-1; D ambiguous. V was shortened by 4 bases and J by 0 bases, with 18 bases between the two germline ends. This CDR3 is 17 amino acids long. From germline, CDR1 is SGHVS and CDR2 FQNEAQ. The CDR3 spells CASSWLQLLGMNTEAFF. CDR3 nucleotides: TGTGCCAGCAGCTGGCTACAGTTACTGGGGATGAACACTGAAGCTTTCTTT.

This clonotype was observed at least ten times. The V gene is TRBV11-2, the J gene TRBJ2-1, with D maybe TRBD1 (5 bases). The CDR3 has 13 amino acids. Germline assignment: CDR1 SGHAT and CDR2 FQNNGV. With 5 bases removed from V and 10 bases from J, the gap between germline ends came to 15 bases. CDR3 residues: CASSTQASREQFF. The CDR3 nucleotides read TGTGCCAGCAGCACACAGGCCAGCAGAGAGCAGTTCTTC.

Note on this clonotype: Relative to the germline gene, one junction end is altered; a read error may explain this. Here the CDR3 reads CVSSLASGASYEQYF. The CDR3 DNA follows: TGCGTCAGCAGCTTGGCTAGCGGGGCCTCCTACGAGCAGTACTTC. The V and J genes are TRBV5-1 and TRBJ2-7; TRBD2 matches 9 bases. Germline CDR1 reads SGHRS; CDR2 reads YFSETQ. The CDR3 consists of 15 residues.

In this sample, this clonotype turned up many times. CDR3 sequence reads: CASSFPGNLGKNIQYF. The CDR3 nucleotides read TGTGCCAGCAGCTTCCCAGGGAATTTGGGCAAAAACATTCAGTACTTC. The chain uses TRBV7-2 and TRBJ2-4; TRBD1 is a possible D gene (5 bases). The germline V and J ends were trimmed by 3 bases and 3 bases, with 15 bases remaining between them. Germline loops: CDR1 SGHTA, CDR2 FQGNSA. The CDR3 loop spans 16 amino acids.

Many counts were recorded for this clonotype. The chain has TRBV12-3 or TRBV12-4 and TRBJ1-2; 9 bases map to TRBD1. V shed 5 bases and J 4 bases; nucleotides not matched to a gene: 8. The CDR3 is made up of 15 amino acids. Here the CDR3 reads CASSPGRDRVYGYTF. The CDR3 nucleotides read TGTGCCAGCAGTCCAGGCCGGGACAGGGTCTATGGCTACACCTTC.

This clonotype was counted at least ten times. The chain is built from TRBV7-9 and TRBJ2-7; TRBD2 matches 7 bases. V dropped 6 bases and J dropped 6; count of bases not matched to a gene: 11. Germline V gene data show CDR1 as SEHNR and CDR2 as FQNEAQ (reference sequence). The CDR3 contains 14 residues. CDR3 in DNA: TGTGCCAGCAGTTCTACCGGGACGGGGGGCGAGCAGTACTTC. Translated, it gives CASSSTGTGGEQYF.

This clonotype has ten or more counts. The rearrangement links TRBV29-1 to TRBJ2-3; 8 bases match TRBD2. CDR1 SQVTM and CDR2 ANQGSEA come from the germline V gene. The CDR3 covers 17 residues. V gave up 6 bases and J gave up 0 bases; unmatched junction bases: 14. CDR3 region: CSVLGGAGGGSTDTQYF. CDR3 sequence (DNA): TGCAGCGTCCTCGGTGGGGCGGGGGGCGGAAGCACAGATACGCAGTATTTT.

This chain uses TRBV5-1 with TRBJ2-1; 7 bases align to TRBD1. Germline V gene sequence: CDR1 SGHRS, CDR2 YFSETQ. The CDR3 covers 14 residues. The ends lost 4 bases at V and 6 bases at J; junction bases unmatched: 7. CDR3 in DNA: TGCGCCAGCAGCCCGAAGACAGGGCGCAATGAGCAGTTCTTC. It codes for CASSPKTGRNEQFF.